This passage covers 14 T cell receptor beta chains from one sample sequenced in a study of long-term antiretroviral therapy in people with HIV. Running of the v3.0 immunoSEQ assay took place at survey level. Sequencing was performed with immunoSEQ multiplex PCR; in TCRdb, only in-frame clones are kept and a portion is missing. Of around 20,000 clones in the sample, approximately 84% were seen once. The material sequenced was unsorted PBMCs, taken 0.9 years after starting antiretroviral therapy. All receptors derive from a man younger than 30 with HIV.

The chain links TRBV18 to TRBJ2-7; the D call may be TRBD1 or TRBD2 (6 bases each). Trimming stripped 3 bases from V and 2 bases from J, with 11 bases between. Germline V gives CDR1 KGHSH, CDR2 LQKENI. CDR3 length: 14 amino acids. The DNA of the CDR3 is TGTGCCAGCTCACCCCCGGGGGCCCCCTACGAGCAGTACTTC. This translates into CASSPPGAPYEQYF.

The chain links TRBV4-1 to TRBJ2-3, with D possibly being TRBD1 or TRBD2 (6 bases each). Looked up from germline, CDR1 is MGHRA and CDR2 is YSYEKL. This CDR3 region has 18 residues. Trimming took off 3 bases at V and 1 base at J, with 20 bases between the two ends. The CDR3 region has the DNA TGCGCCAGCAGCCACATACTGGGGGGCAAATGGGGCACAGATACGCAGTATTTT. The encoded protein is CASSHILGGKWGTDTQYF.

This rearrangement joins TRBV5-6 to TRBJ1-1; D might be TRBD1 (6 bases). The V end lost 1 base, the J end lost 0 bases, and 13 bases lay between the germline ends. The CDR3 has 16 residues. CDR1 SGHDT and CDR2 YYEEEE come from the germline V gene. CDR3 DNA sequence: TGTGCCAGCAGCTTGAGGGGGGAAGGGATGAACACTGAAGCTTTCTTT. Its translation: CASSLRGEGMNTEAFF.

This sequence joins TRBV14 and TRBJ2-5; D gene uncertain. The CDR3 sequence is 14 residues long. Germline V gene lookup returns CDR1 SGHDN and CDR2 FVKESK. V was cut by 3 bases and J by 1 base, with 9 bases left in between. CDR3 sequence: CASSHRRGQETQYF. CDR3 coding DNA: TGTGCCAGCAGCCATCGCCGAGGCCAAGAGACCCAGTACTTC.

The chain has TRBV7-6 and TRBJ2-3, with 14 positions matching TRBD2. CDR1 and CDR2 from the germline V gene are SGHVS and FNYEAQ. The V segment lost 4 bases and the J segment 1 base; nucleotides outside the gene matches: 7. The CDR3 consists of 18 residues. Here the CDR3 reads CASSSRLAGGPGTDTQYF. The CDR3 nucleotides are TGTGCCAGCAGCTCTAGACTAGCGGGGGGGCCCGGCACAGATACGCAGTATTTT.

This clone was observed a handful of times. V gene TRBV28 combines with J gene TRBJ2-7; TRBD1 aligns across 8 bases. J gave up 6 bases and V 2 bases, and 9 bases lay outside the gene matches. This CDR3 has 15 residues. Germline V lookup: CDR1 MDHEN, CDR2 SYDVKM. CDR3 residues: CASSLAGQGAREQYV. The DNA of the CDR3 is TGTGCCAGCAGTTTAGCGGGGCAGGGGGCTCGCGAGCAGTACGTC.

The chain uses TRBV7-9 and TRBJ2-7; D remains ambiguous. The CDR3 sequence is 13 residues long. Germline CDR1 SEHNR, CDR2 FQNEAQ (reference sequence). Trimming removed 4 bases at V and 7 bases at J, with 14 bases between. This CDR3 reads CASSSRLDLEQYV. CDR3 DNA sequence: TGTGCCAGCAGCTCCCGACTTGACCTTGAGCAGTACGTC.

This chain links TRBV19 with TRBJ2-1; D is uncertain. The CDR3 loop spans 16 amino acids. Per the germline V gene, CDR1 is LNHDA and CDR2 is SQIVND (reference sequence). V was pared by 5 bases and J by 0 bases, with 14 bases between. The CDR3 bases are TGTGCCAGTAGTCGAACGGGTTCCAACTCCTACAATGAGCAGTTCTTC. Amino acid sequence: CASSRTGSNSYNEQFF.

This clone appeared a single time. The gene calls are TRBV10-3 and TRBJ2-3; tentatively, D is TRBD2 (6 bases). This CDR3 region has 17 residues. Germline CDR1 and CDR2: ENHRY and SYGVKD. Trimming removed 6 bases at V and 0 bases at J, with 19 bases between. The CDR3 DNA reads as TGTGCCATCAGGAGTGGGCCCGGGAGCACTAGCACAGATACGCAGTATTTT. The encoded protein is CAIRSGPGSTSTDTQYF.

The genes are TRBV7-6 and TRBJ2-1; D might be TRBD1 or TRBD2, each matching 5 bases. The CDR3 runs to 14 residues. Trimming removed 6 bases at V and 5 bases at J, with 14 bases between. The V gene's germline CDR1 is SGHVS and CDR2 FNYEAQ. For the CDR3, the DNA is TGTGCCAGCAGTCCCGGGACCTTCCACAATGAGCAGTTCTTC. Translation: CASSPGTFHNEQFF.

The rearrangement links TRBV5-1 to TRBJ2-3, with TRBD1 matching over 8 bases. The CDR3 has 15 residues. Germline CDR1 is SGHRS and CDR2 is YFSETQ. V was clipped by 1 base and J by 11 bases; unmatched bases: 12. DNA for the CDR3: TGCGCCAGCAGCTTGTCTTCGGGACAGGTATGGTGGCAGTATTTT. It yields the protein CASSLSSGQVWWQYF.

V and J are TRBV2 and TRBJ2-7; D is uncertain. The CDR3 is 17 residues long. Trimming stripped 2 bases from V and 2 bases from J, with 19 bases between. The germline gives CDR1 SNHLY, CDR2 FYNNEI. The CDR3 bases are TGTGCCAGCAGTGAAAGCATAGATGGCAGGTGGGCCTACGAGCAGTACTTC. It translates to CASSESIDGRWAYEQYF.

This sequence joins TRBV7-9 and TRBJ1-1; D call uncertain. The CDR3 totals 15 residues. CDR1 SEHNR and CDR2 FQNEAQ come from the germline V gene (reference sequence). Trimming removed 1 base from V and 1 base from J, with 10 bases in between. CDR3 sequence (DNA): TGTGCCAGCAGCTTAGAGGGCAGCCCGAACACTGAAGCTTTCTTT. Translation gives CASSLEGSPNTEAFF.

V and J are TRBV28 and TRBJ2-7; D might be TRBD1 (6 bases). This CDR3 is built from 12 residues. Germline CDR1 and CDR2: MDHEN and SYDVKM. Trimming removed 6 bases from V and 6 bases from J, with 12 bases in between. The CDR3 DNA is TGTGCCAGCAGCCTACAGGGTACCGAGCAGTACGTC. It translates to CASSLQGTEQYV.